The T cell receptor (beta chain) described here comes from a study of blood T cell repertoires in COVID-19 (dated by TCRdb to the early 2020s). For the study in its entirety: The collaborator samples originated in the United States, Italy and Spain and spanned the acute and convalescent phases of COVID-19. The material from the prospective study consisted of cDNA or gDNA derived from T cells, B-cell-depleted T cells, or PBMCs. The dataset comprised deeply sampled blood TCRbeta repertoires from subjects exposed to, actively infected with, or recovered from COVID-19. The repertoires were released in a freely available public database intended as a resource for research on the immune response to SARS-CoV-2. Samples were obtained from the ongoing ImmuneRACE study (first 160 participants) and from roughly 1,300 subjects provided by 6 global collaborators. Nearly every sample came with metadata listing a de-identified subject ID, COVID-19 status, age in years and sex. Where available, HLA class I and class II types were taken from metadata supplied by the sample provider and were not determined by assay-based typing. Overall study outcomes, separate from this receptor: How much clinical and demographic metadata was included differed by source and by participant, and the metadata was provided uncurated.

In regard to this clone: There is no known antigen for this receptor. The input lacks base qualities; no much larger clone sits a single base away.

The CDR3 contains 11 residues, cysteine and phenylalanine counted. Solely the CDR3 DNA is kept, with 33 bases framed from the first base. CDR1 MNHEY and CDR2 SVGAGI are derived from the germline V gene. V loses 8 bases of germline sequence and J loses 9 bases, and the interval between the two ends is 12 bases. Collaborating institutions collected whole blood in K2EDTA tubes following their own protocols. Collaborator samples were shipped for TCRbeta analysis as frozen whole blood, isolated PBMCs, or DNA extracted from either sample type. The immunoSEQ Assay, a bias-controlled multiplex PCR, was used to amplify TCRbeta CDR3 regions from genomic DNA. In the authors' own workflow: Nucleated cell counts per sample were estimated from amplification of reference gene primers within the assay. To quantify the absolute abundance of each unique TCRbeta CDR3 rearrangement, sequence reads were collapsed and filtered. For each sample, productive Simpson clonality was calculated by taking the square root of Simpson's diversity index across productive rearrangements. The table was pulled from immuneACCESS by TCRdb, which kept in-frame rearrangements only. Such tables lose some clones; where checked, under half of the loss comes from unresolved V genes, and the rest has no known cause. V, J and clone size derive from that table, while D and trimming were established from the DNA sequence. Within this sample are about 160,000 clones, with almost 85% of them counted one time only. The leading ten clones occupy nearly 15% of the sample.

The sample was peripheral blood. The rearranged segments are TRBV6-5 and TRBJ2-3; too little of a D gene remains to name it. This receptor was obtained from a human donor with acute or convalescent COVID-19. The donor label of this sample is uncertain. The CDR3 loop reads CASHEAATQYF. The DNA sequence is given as TGTGCCAGCCACGAGGCAGCGACGCAGTATTTT.